The next 20 T cell receptor beta chains were all read from a single sample in a study of CD8 T cells in ankylosing spondylitis. Antigens of these TCRs are unknown. TCRdb used MiXCR to reprocess the 5' RACE reads, holding one entry per CDR3 protein. The sample includes 450,000 or so distinct CDR3 sequences, 25% to 30% of them seen just once. Study-wide points: The study identified a TCR beta motif of about eight highly homologous variants that appeared characteristic of ankylosing spondylitis blood.

Sequencing used blood, either unsorted or a sorted T cell fraction (not recorded which). The origin of the receptors is a male donor with ankylosing spondylitis.

In DNA form, the CDR3 reads TGTGCCAGCAGTTGGGACGGGAGGGCAGGAGATACGCAGTATTTT. It is translated as CASSWDGRAGDTQYF. The genes are TRBV12-3 or TRBV12-4 and TRBJ2-3, with TRBD2 matching over 8 bases. Trimming cost V 4 bases and J 5 bases; bases outside gene matches: 8. The CDR3 is made up of 15 amino acids.

The chain recombines TRBV20-1 with TRBJ1-4; D unresolved. Germline V gene sequence: CDR1 DFQATT, CDR2 SNEGSKA (reference sequence). Trimming left V 5 bases short and J 0 bases short, with 10 bases between. CDR3 length: 14 amino acids. DNA of the CDR3: TGCAGTGCTCGGGAGATCGCAACTAATGAAAAACTGTTTTTT. Amino acid sequence: CSAREIATNEKLFF.

The V call is TRBV5-1, the J call TRBJ1-6; 8 nucleotides line up with TRBD1. Trimming removed 4 bases from V and 7 bases from J; junction bases left unmatched: 4. The CDR3 is made up of 14 amino acids. Germline CDR1 SGHRS, CDR2 YFSETQ. The DNA of the CDR3 is TGCGCCAGCAGCGGGGGACAGGAAAATTCACCCCTCCACTTT. Translated, it gives CASSGGQENSPLHF.

The chain joins TRBV12-3 or TRBV12-4 to TRBJ1-4; no clear D. Trimming removed 4 bases from V and 5 bases from J, with 5 bases in between. The CDR3 is 12 residues long. In nucleotides, the CDR3 is TGTGCCAGCAGTTGGGAAAATGAAAAACTGTTTTTT. Translating gives CASSWENEKLFF.

This clonotype was seen more than once but under ten times. The V gene is TRBV10-3, the J gene TRBJ1-2, with a tentative D call TRBD1 (6 bases). Germline CDR1 is ENHRY and CDR2 is SYGVKD. This CDR3 is built from 13 residues. Trimming left V 2 bases short and J 7 bases short, with 11 bases between. CDR3 in amino acids: CAISEGRGGGYTF. The CDR3 coding sequence is TGTGCCATCAGTGAGGGCAGGGGAGGTGGCTACACCTTC.

This clonotype was counted a few times. This chain connects TRBV12-3 or TRBV12-4 to TRBJ2-2; 8 bases line up with TRBD2. Losses at the gene ends were 7 bases for V and 6 bases for J; bases not matched to a gene: 10. This CDR3 comprises 15 residues. CDR3 region: CASKSTAGGPGELFF. The CDR3 DNA is TGTGCCAGCAAATCGACCGCGGGAGGTCCCGGGGAGCTGTTTTTT.

The V gene is TRBV12-3 or TRBV12-4, the J gene TRBJ2-1; 8 bases map to TRBD1. The CDR3 length is 16 residues. V lost 8 bases and J lost 9; bases outside the gene matches: 18. This chain's CDR3 is CASDGRGPSLTREQFF. Written as DNA, the CDR3 is TGTGCCAGCGATGGCAGGGGGCCTAGCTTAACTCGTGAGCAGTTCTTC.

Only a few counts were recorded for this clonotype. The chain uses TRBV7-9 and TRBJ1-2; the D is unclear. Germline-derived CDR1 and CDR2 are SEHNR and FQNEAQ (reference sequence). This CDR3 is 12 amino acids long. V lost 8 bases and J 8 bases, leaving 15 bases between the germline ends. The CDR3 region has the DNA TGTGCCAGCGGGTCCCCCGAAAGCGGCTACACCTTC. Protein product: CASGSPESGYTF.

This clonotype showed up just a few times. The chain employs TRBV20-1 and TRBJ2-2; 7 nucleotides line up with TRBD2. The CDR3 covers 14 residues. Trimming cost V 5 bases and J 4 bases; bases outside gene matches: 7. Germline loops: CDR1 DFQATT, CDR2 SNEGSKA (reference sequence). The CDR3 DNA sequence: TGCAGTGCTCGAGCGGGAATACTCACCGGGGAGCTGTTTTTT. Translation gives CSARAGILTGELFF.

This clonotype showed up just a few times. This chain links TRBV5-1 with TRBJ2-1; no clear D. The V end was cut by 0 bases, the J end by 7 bases, with 14 bases between. This CDR3 spans 15 amino acids. Germline CDR1 reads SGHRS; CDR2 reads YFSETQ. The CDR3 sequence: CASSLVISRVNEQFF. The CDR3 nucleotides are TGCGCCAGCAGCTTGGTCATCTCGCGTGTTAATGAGCAGTTCTTC.

This clonotype showed up just a few times. This chain uses TRBV7-2 with TRBJ2-7; unclear D gene. The CDR3 is made up of 12 amino acids. CDR1 SGHTA and CDR2 FQGNSA come from the germline V gene. V gave up 7 bases and J gave up 0 bases, with 7 bases separating them. In nucleotides, the CDR3 is TGTGCCAGCACAGTAAGCTCCTACGAGCAGTACTTC. Translating gives CASTVSSYEQYF.

The CDR3 reads CSASKRDGVQYF. In nucleotides, the CDR3 is TGCAGTGCTAGTAAACGGGACGGGGTCCAGTACTTC. This chain uses TRBV20-1 with TRBJ2-5; TRBD1 or TRBD2 may be the D gene (5 bases each). The length of the CDR3 is 12 residues. Germline V gene sequence: CDR1 DFQATT, CDR2 SNEGSKA (reference sequence). Between the trimmed V and J ends, which lost 3 bases and 10 bases, there was a span of 15 bases.

This sequence joins TRBV20-1 and TRBJ1-2; a possible D gene is TRBD1 (5 bases). The germline V and J ends were trimmed by 0 bases and 6 bases, with 14 bases remaining between them. Germline values: CDR1 DFQATT, CDR2 SNEGSKA (reference sequence). The CDR3 loop spans 14 amino acids. The CDR3 is CSARDHRGAHGYTF. The CDR3 DNA follows: TGCAGTGCTAGAGATCATAGGGGAGCCCATGGCTACACCTTC.

The chain uses TRBV20-1 and TRBJ2-1; 11 bases map to TRBD2. J gave up 1 base and V 6 bases, and 14 bases lay outside the gene matches. The germline CDR1 and CDR2 sequences are DFQATT and SNEGSKA (reference sequence). The CDR3 sequence is 18 residues long. CDR3 sequence (DNA): TGCAGTGCGGTATCGGGGCTAGCGGGAGGAGGATCCTACAATGAGCAGTTCTTC. This translates into CSAVSGLAGGGSYNEQFF.

The chain employs TRBV7-9 and TRBJ2-1; 9 bases agree with TRBD2. The CDR3 contains 17 residues. Losses at the gene ends were 1 base for V and 7 bases for J; bases not matched to a gene: 11. The germline CDR1 and CDR2 sequences are SEHNR and FQNEAQ (reference sequence). CDR3 residues: CASSLVREGRSGNEQFF. As DNA, the CDR3 is TGTGCCAGCAGCTTAGTGCGGGAGGGCAGGTCGGGGAATGAGCAGTTCTTC.

This clonotype was observed a handful of times. This rearrangement joins TRBV12-3 or TRBV12-4 to TRBJ2-1, with 10 bases that match TRBD1. The junction had 7 bases not matched to a gene; V was cut back by 7 bases and J by 7 bases. This CDR3 is built from 14 residues. CDR3 residues: CASTETGGINEQFF. The DNA for the CDR3 is TGTGCCAGCACCGAGACAGGGGGCATAAATGAGCAGTTCTTC.

This chain uses TRBV5-1 with TRBJ1-6; no definite D call. Per the germline V gene, CDR1 is SGHRS and CDR2 is YFSETQ. This CDR3 is 12 amino acids long. Between the trimmed V and J ends, which lost 4 bases and 12 bases, there was a span of 11 bases. The CDR3 here is CASSNHPGPLHF. The CDR3 coding sequence is TGCGCCAGCAGCAACCATCCGGGACCCCTCCACTTT.

The rearrangement uses TRBV11-2 and TRBJ2-1; no firm D call. This CDR3 comprises 15 residues. Deletions cut 1 base from V and 7 bases from J, with 14 bases between. Germline V lookup: CDR1 SGHAT, CDR2 FQNNGV. The CDR3 DNA reads as TGTGCCAGCAGCTTAGTTCGACCGATCAGGAATGAGCAGTTCTTC. It codes for CASSLVRPIRNEQFF. The entire variable domain, with the rest obtained from reference TRBV11-2 and TRBJ2-1, is as follows: EAGVAQSPRYKIIEKRQSVAFWCNPISGHATLYWYQQILGQGPKLLIQFQNNGVVDDSQLPKDRFSAERLKGVDSTLKIQPAKLEDSAVYLCASSLVRPIRNEQFFGPGTRLTVL.

V is TRBV9 and J is TRBJ2-7; D might be TRBD1 or TRBD2, each matching 6 bases. Germline V gives CDR1 SGDLS, CDR2 YYNGEE. The CDR3 totals 14 residues. Trimming left V 3 bases short and J 6 bases short, with 16 bases between. This chain's CDR3 is CASSERGGLGEQYF. For the CDR3, the DNA is TGTGCCAGCAGCGAGAGAGGGGGACTGGGCGAGCAGTACTTC.

The chain carries TRBV2 and TRBJ2-1; TRBD2 might be the D (6 bases). V was shortened by 0 bases and J by 2 bases, with 11 bases between the two germline ends. CDR3 length: 16 residues. In germline, CDR1 is SNHLY, CDR2 FYNNEI. The CDR3 coding sequence is TGTGCCAGCAGTGAAGCGCTGGGCGGGACCTACAATGAGCAGTTCTTC. This encodes CASSEALGGTYNEQFF.